The following is a T cell receptor beta chain sequence with its context. The antigen remains unidentified. TCRdb keeps only in-frame clones here, not all; method: immunoSEQ multiplex PCR. The data contain roughly 2.1 million clones, under 95% of them singletons. In the naive CD8 group, cells lacked CD45RO and were positively selected for CCR7, so terminally differentiated effector memory CD45RA+ cells were left out. Germline lookup yields CDR1 LNHDA and CDR2 SQIVND (reference sequence). The V gene end was trimmed by 6 bases and the J gene end by 7 bases; junction bases not matched to a gene: 4. The CDR3 consists of 14 residues. These data come from a study of shared clonotypes between healthy human individuals. Study-wide results and limits: Sharing across four donors was highest in naive CD4 (roughly 5%) and lowest in memory CD8 (approximately 0.4%). When compared with the clonotypes that were shared by all four sorted-subset donors, the non-shared clonotypes turned out to have lower generation probabilities.

The gene calls are TRBV19 and TRBJ2-1, with TRBD2 matching 12 bases. The sample comprised naive CD8+ T cells from PBMCs. This sequence originates from a man between 18 and 29 years old in good health. Some clones in this sample may be carry-over from other donors' samples. The CDR3 loop is CASSEGTSGNEQFF. Here the CDR3 DNA reads TGTGCCAGTAGCGAGGGGACTAGCGGGAATGAGCAGTTCTTC. The full variable domain, completed using reference TRBV19 and TRBJ2-1, is DGGITQSPKYLFRKEGQNVTLSCEQNLNHDAMYWYRQDPGQGLRLIYYSQIVNDFQKGDIAEGYSVSREKKESFPLTVTSAQKNPTAFYLCASSEGTSGNEQFFGPGTRLTVL.